A selection of T cell receptor beta chains follows, all from one sample in a study of blood T cells in healthy people across ages. One entry per CDR3 protein, called by TCRdb with MiXCR from the 5' RACE reads. In the table there are about 640,000 distinct CDR3 sequences, 58% of which are singletons. The specimen sequenced was blood. Every receptor here comes from a man between 60 and 75 years old in good health. CDR3s include the opening cysteine and the closing phenylalanine or tryptophan. Fields, in order: V gene, clone size, J gene, D gene, CDR3 DNA, CDR3 protein. D genes are given only for firm matches. The size entry is marked missing in some rows and otherwise reads once, few, many or a size class.

TRBV20-1	NA	TRBJ2-3	NA	TGCAGTGCTAGGATCTCGACACGGCAGGCGACCACAGATACGCAGTATTTT	CSARISTRQATTDTQYF
TRBV2	NA	TRBJ2-5	TRBD2	TGTGCCAGCAGCGCGGGACTAGCGATGGAGACCCAGTACTTC	CASSAGLAMETQYF
TRBV5-1	NA	TRBJ2-3	NA	TGCGCCAGCAGCGTGCTGGAGGGGGGTACGCAGTATTTT	CASSVLEGGTQYF
TRBV20-1	few	TRBJ2-7	NA	TGCAGTGCTACCCATCCTATAAGCTCCTACGAGCAGTACTTC	CSATHPISSYEQYF
TRBV11-2	NA	TRBJ2-3	NA	TGTGCCAGCAGCTTTAGCGGACAGGACACAGATACGCAGTATTTT	CASSFSGQDTDTQYF
TRBV11-2	NA	TRBJ2-3	TRBD2	TGTGCCAGCAGCTCACGGACTAGCGGTACGCAGTATTTT	CASSSRTSGTQYF
TRBV3-1	NA	TRBJ2-1	TRBD2	TGTGCCAGCAGCCACACTAGCGGGGGAGGTAGTGAGCAGTTCTTC	CASSHTSGGGSEQFF
TRBV5-8	once	TRBJ1-4	NA	TGTGCCAGCAGCTTGGGCGTAGGGACGAATGAAAAACTGTTTTTT	CASSLGVGTNEKLFF
TRBV7-2	once	TRBJ2-5	TRBD2	TGTGCCAGCAGCAATAGCGGGCGGAGAGAGACCCAGTACTTC	CASSNSGRRETQYF
TRBV20-1	NA	TRBJ2-3	TRBD2	TGCAGTGCTGGTCTAGCGGGGAAGCCCACAGATACGCAGTATTTT	CSAGLAGKPTDTQYF
TRBV10-3	NA	TRBJ2-5	NA	TGTGCCATTAGCCGCGCGGTACAAGAGACCCAGTACTTC	CAISRAVQETQYF
TRBV28	NA	TRBJ2-3	TRBD1	TGTGCCAGTGGACAGGGGGGGCGAACAGATACGCAGTATTTT	CASGQGGRTDTQYF
TRBV29-1	NA	TRBJ1-4	TRBD1	TGCAGCGTGGGGACAGGGTTGGGTGAAAAACTGTTTTTT	CSVGTGLGEKLFF
TRBV4-2	NA	TRBJ2-5	TRBD2	TGTGCCAGCAGCCAACGAAACCTAGCGGGGGGAGAGACCCAGTACTTC	CASSQRNLAGGETQYF
TRBV12-3/TRBV12-4	NA	TRBJ2-1	NA	TGTGCCAGCAGTTTTAGATCCGGGACCGGGGGCGGGAATGAGCAGTTCTTC	CASSFRSGTGGGNEQFF
TRBV7-6	NA	TRBJ1-4	NA	TGTGCCAGCAGCTTTCGTCCTAATGAAAAACTGTTTTTT	CASSFRPNEKLFF
TRBV25-1	few	TRBJ2-3	NA	TGTGCCAGGAACGACGGAAGGCGATGGGGCCGCACAGATACGCAGTATTTT	CARNDGRRWGRTDTQYF
TRBV6-5	NA	TRBJ1-1	NA	TGTGCCAGCAGCTACCTTAGGCTTCCCAACCTTAGGGGACTAATGAACACTGAAGCTTTCTTT	CASSYLRLPNLRGLMNTEAFF
TRBV2	NA	TRBJ2-1	TRBD2	TGTGCCAGCGGCCAGGGACTAGCGGGGGGAGGTGAGCAGTTCTTC	CASGQGLAGGGEQFF
TRBV20-1	NA	TRBJ1-2	TRBD1	TGCAGTGCTAGGGTCGCAGGGGGCTATGGCTACACCTTC	CSARVAGGYGYTF
TRBV28	NA	TRBJ2-7	TRBD1	TGTGCCAGCAGTTTATCACCGGGACAGGGGACCGAGCAGTACTTC	CASSLSPGQGTEQYF
TRBV6-1	NA	TRBJ1-5	NA	TGTGCCAGCATATTCGGCAGGAGAGCGGGAAATCAGCCCCAGCATTTT	CASIFGRRAGNQPQHF
TRBV6-1	few	TRBJ2-5	NA	TGTGCCAGCAGTGGGACCTCCCAAGAGACCCAGTACTTC	CASSGTSQETQYF
TRBV20-1	NA	TRBJ2-4	TRBD2	TGCAGTGCCGGGGGGACTAGCTACGATGAGCAGTACTTC	CSAGGTSYDEQYF
TRBV7-2	once	TRBJ2-7	NA	TGTGTCAGCAGCTTAGCGCGGGACCCCCATGGTGGCTCCTACGAGCAGTACTTC	CVSSLARDPHGGSYEQYF
TRBV12-3/TRBV12-4	NA	TRBJ2-5	TRBD2	TGTGCCAGCGGTTTTTGGCGGGGGGGCCAAGAGACCCAGTACTTC	CASGFWRGGQETQYF
TRBV3-1	NA	TRBJ1-4	NA	TGTGCCAGCAGTCAAGGGGGGATAGGTGAAAAACTGTTTTTT	CASSQGGIGEKLFF
TRBV2	NA	TRBJ1-6	NA	TGTGCCAGCAACGCCGGGACGTATAATTCACCCCTCCACTTT	CASNAGTYNSPLHF
TRBV29-1	NA	TRBJ1-2	NA	TGCAGCGTTGAAGATCGGCGTCGGAGCTATGGCTACACCTTC	CSVEDRRRSYGYTF
TRBV5-1	NA	TRBJ1-2	NA	TGCGCCAGCAGCTTAACGGAAGCCCCCCTTGTTGGTGGCTACACCTTC	CASSLTEAPLVGGYTF
TRBV29-1	few	TRBJ1-3	NA	TGCAGCGTTGGGGACTCTGGAAACACCATATATTTT	CSVGDSGNTIYF
TRBV6-5	NA	TRBJ2-3	NA	TGTGCCAGCAGTTACAGTCAGTCTGAACAGTATTTT	CASSYSQSEQYF
TRBV5-4	NA	TRBJ1-6	TRBD1	TGTGCCAGCAGCTCCCGGACAGGTTTTCCACCCCTCCACTTT	CASSSRTGFPPLHF
TRBV18	NA	TRBJ2-1	NA	TGTGCCAGCTCACCACCGACTGGCACTTACAATGAGCAGTTCTTC	CASSPPTGTYNEQFF
TRBV12-3/TRBV12-4	NA	TRBJ2-7	NA	TGTGCCAGCAGTTCTATGGGGGGCTCCTACAATGAGCAGTACTTC	CASSSMGGSYNEQYF
TRBV19	NA	TRBJ2-4	TRBD1	TGTGCCAGTAGTATACGGGCGTTGGGACAGAACCCTCAGTACTTC	CASSIRALGQNPQYF
TRBV3-1	NA	TRBJ2-3	TRBD2	TGTGCCAGCAGTTACCAGCGGGGTGTTGCCACAGATACGCAGTATTTT	CASSYQRGVATDTQYF
TRBV11-2	few	TRBJ1-2	TRBD1	TGTGCCAGCAGCTTAGAGGGACAGGGATATAACTATGGCTACACCTTC	CASSLEGQGYNYGYTF
TRBV6-1	NA	TRBJ1-2	NA	TGTGCCAGCAGTGAAAATGGACAGAACTATGGCTACACCTTC	CASSENGQNYGYTF